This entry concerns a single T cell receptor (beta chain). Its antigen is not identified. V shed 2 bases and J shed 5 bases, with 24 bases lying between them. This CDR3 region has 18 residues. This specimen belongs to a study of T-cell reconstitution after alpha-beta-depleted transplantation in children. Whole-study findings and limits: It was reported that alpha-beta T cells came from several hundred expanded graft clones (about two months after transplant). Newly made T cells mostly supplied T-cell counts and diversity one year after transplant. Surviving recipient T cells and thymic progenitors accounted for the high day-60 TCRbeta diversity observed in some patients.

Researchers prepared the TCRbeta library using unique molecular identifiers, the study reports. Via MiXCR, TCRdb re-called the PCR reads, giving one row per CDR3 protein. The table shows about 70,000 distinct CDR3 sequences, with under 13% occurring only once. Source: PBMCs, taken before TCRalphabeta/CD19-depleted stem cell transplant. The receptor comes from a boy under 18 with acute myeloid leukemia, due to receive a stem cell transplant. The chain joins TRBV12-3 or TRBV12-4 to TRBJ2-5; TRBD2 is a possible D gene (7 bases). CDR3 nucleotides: TGTGCCAGCAGTTTACGGGGGCGCGGGGGCGGTTATTTGGAGACCCAGTACTTC. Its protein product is CASSLRGRGGGYLETQYF.